A single sample is the source of the 25 T cell receptor beta chains below, sequenced in a study of blood T cell repertoires in COVID-19. The repertoire was sequenced with immunoSEQ multiplex PCR; TCRdb's copy has only in-frame clones and lacks some. The repertoire includes nearly 95,000 clones, more than 65% of them detected once, and less than 20% sits in the top ten. Sequenced material: peripheral blood. These TCRs come from a human donor in a cohort sampled during active COVID-19.

The J gene is TRBJ2-5, the V gene TRBV6-5; 15 positions agree with TRBD2. This CDR3 comprises 14 residues. Germline V gene sequence: CDR1 MNHEY, CDR2 SVGAGI. V lost 8 bases, J lost 7 bases, and 5 bases stayed unmatched. The CDR3 reads CASWTSGRAGTQYF. In nucleotides, the CDR3 is TGTGCCAGCTGGACTAGCGGGAGGGCAGGGACCCAGTACTTC.

This rearrangement joins TRBV6-8 to TRBJ2-7, with 9 bases matching TRBD1. The CDR3 has 13 residues. Germline V gene lookup returns CDR1 MNHGY and CDR2 SAAAGT. Trimming at V came to 9 bases and at J to 6 bases, leaving 9 bases not matched to a gene. The CDR3 here is CARRTGTGCEQYF. The CDR3 nucleotides are TGTGCCAGGAGAACCGGGACAGGGTGCGAGCAGTACTTC.

The sample holds a few counts of this clone. The CDR3 sequence: CSASFPRTSGTQETQYF. CDR3 sequence (DNA): TGCAGTGCTAGTTTCCCCCGGACTAGCGGGACCCAAGAGACCCAGTACTTC. This sequence joins TRBV20-1 and TRBJ2-5; 12 nucleotides match TRBD2. The CDR3 sequence is 17 residues long. The germline V gene encodes CDR1 DFQATT and CDR2 SNEGSKA (reference sequence). Trimming took 3 bases from V and 1 from J; bases not matched to a gene: 9.

The chain has TRBV28 and TRBJ1-6; no clear D gene. Germline CDR1 and CDR2: MDHEN and SYDVKM. CDR3 length equals 14 residues. V shed 1 base and J shed 5 bases, with 6 bases lying between them. The CDR3 DNA reads TGTGCCAGCAGTTTATTTGCAGATAATTCACCCCTCCACTTT. The encoded protein is CASSLFADNSPLHF. The full variable domain, rest sourced from reference TRBV28 and TRBJ1-6, is DVKVTQSSRYLVKRTGEKVFLECVQDMDHENMFWYRQDPGLGLRLIYFSYDVKMKEKGDIPEGYSVSREKKERFSLILESASTNQTSMYLCASSLFADNSPLHFGNGTRLTVT.

The chain has TRBV14 and TRBJ1-2; tentatively, D is TRBD1 (5 bases). V lost 4 bases, J lost 0 bases, and 15 bases lay in between. CDR1 is SGHDN and CDR2 is FVKESK in the germline V gene. The CDR3 is made up of 16 amino acids. The CDR3 nucleotides read TGTGCCAGCAGCCCCGGCGAACCGACAGCTAACTATGGCTACACCTTC. It yields the protein CASSPGEPTANYGYTF. The full variable domain, in which reference TRBV14 and TRBJ1-2 provide the parts outside the CDR3, is EAGVTQFPSHSVIEKGQTVTLRCDPISGHDNLYWYRRVMGKEIKFLLHFVKESKQDESGMPNNRFLAERTGGTYSTLKVQPAELEDSGVYFCASSPGEPTANYGYTFGSGTRLTVV.

V usage is TRBV24-1 and J usage is TRBJ2-6; unclear D gene. V shed 3 bases and J shed 2 bases, with 7 bases lying between them. CDR1 is KGHDR, CDR2 SFDVKD, per germline. This CDR3 has 15 amino acids. Here the CDR3 reads CATSDRVPGANVLTF. CDR3 DNA sequence: TGTGCCACCAGTGATCGAGTACCTGGGGCCAACGTCCTGACTTTC.

The chain combines TRBV7-9 with TRBJ2-1, with D perhaps TRBD1 (6 bases). This CDR3 has 15 amino acids. V lost 4 bases and J lost 6, with 16 bases in between. Germline V gene sequence: CDR1 SEHNR, CDR2 FQNEAQ (reference sequence). Here the CDR3 reads CASSSGRTEGNEQFF. DNA for the CDR3: TGTGCCAGCAGCTCGGGACGGACAGAGGGCAATGAGCAGTTCTTC.

The rearrangement uses TRBV6-5 and TRBJ1-1; D is perhaps TRBD1 (6 bases). CDR1 and CDR2 from the germline V gene are MNHEY and SVGAGI. Trimming took 6 bases from V and 3 from J, leaving 14 bases between them. The CDR3 runs 14 residues. For the CDR3, the DNA is TGTGCCAGCAGACTTACAGGGAGGGACACTGAAGCTTTCTTT. This gives the protein CASRLTGRDTEAFF.

The table lists this clone with a few counts. V usage is TRBV7-9 and J usage is TRBJ2-5; tentative D call: TRBD1 (5 bases). The V gene's germline CDR1 is SEHNR and CDR2 FQNEAQ (reference sequence). CDR3 size: 14 residues. The germline V and J ends were trimmed by 4 bases and 2 bases, with 11 bases remaining between them. The CDR3 is CASSYYDSQETQYF. CDR3 DNA sequence: TGTGCCAGCAGCTATTATGACAGTCAAGAGACCCAGTACTTC.

The V call is TRBV20-1, the J call TRBJ2-1; possible D gene TRBD2, 5 bases. The CDR3 has 11 residues. Looked up from germline, CDR1 is DFQATT and CDR2 is SNEGSKA (reference sequence). Written as DNA, the CDR3 is TGCAGGGTAAACTGGGAGAATCGACAGTTCTTC. Its protein is CRVNWENRQFF.

V gene TRBV3-1 (or the pseudogene TRBV3-2) combines with J gene TRBJ2-4; the match to TRBD2 covers 11 bases. This CDR3 comprises 15 residues. The V segment lost 3 bases and the J segment 7 bases; nucleotides outside the gene matches: 5. Germline values: CDR1 LGHDT, CDR2 YNNKEL (reference sequence). CDR3 in amino acids: CASSQHTSGSNIQYF. CDR3 in DNA: TGTGCCAGCAGCCAGCACACTAGCGGGAGCAACATTCAGTACTTC.

This clone was counted ten times or more. The genes are TRBV19 and TRBJ1-1, with D uncertain. This CDR3 is 12 amino acids long. The germline V gene encodes CDR1 LNHDA and CDR2 SQIVND (reference sequence). Trimming pared 4 bases from V and 1 base from J, leaving 4 bases between. The CDR3 loop reads CASSTGNTEAFF. CDR3 bases: TGTGCCAGTAGTACAGGGAACACTGAAGCTTTCTTT.

The chain carries TRBV5-8 and TRBJ2-7; D possibly corresponds to TRBD1 (5 bases). CDR1 is SGHTS and CDR2 is YDEGEE in the germline V gene. The CDR3 covers 14 residues. The V gene lost 5 bases and the J gene lost 5 bases, with 17 bases spanning the gap. The CDR3 region is CASRPWGQRHEQYF. The CDR3 nucleotides read TGTGCCAGCAGGCCGTGGGGCCAAAGACACGAGCAGTACTTC.

This clone was counted once. V and J are TRBV5-1 and TRBJ1-1, with TRBD1 identical over 9 bases. The J segment lost 5 bases and the V segment lost 4 bases, leaving 6 bases of the junction unmatched. The length of the CDR3 is 14 residues. CDR1 is SGHRS, CDR2 YFSETQ, per germline. CDR3 amino acids: CASSQGTGRTEAFF. The CDR3 DNA sequence: TGCGCCAGCAGCCAGGGGACAGGGCGGACTGAAGCTTTCTTT.

This clone was seen a single time. This chain links TRBV2 with TRBJ2-5; D gene ambiguous. The length of the CDR3 is 12 residues. Germline CDR1 SNHLY, CDR2 FYNNEI. V was trimmed by 4 bases and J by 0 bases, leaving 3 bases between them. The CDR3 DNA follows: TGTGCCAGCAGTGCAGACCAAGAGACCCAGTACTTC. This sequence encodes CASSADQETQYF.

The chain joins TRBV18 to TRBJ2-7, with 11 bases fitting TRBD2. The V gene's germline CDR1 is KGHSH and CDR2 LQKENI. CDR3 length equals 16 residues. With 0 bases clipped from V and 2 bases from J, the junction kept 3 bases outside the gene matches. Here the CDR3 DNA reads TGTGCCAGCTCACCACCCGTAGCGGGAGGGACCTACGAGCAGTACTTC. Translated, it gives CASSPPVAGGTYEQYF.

This chain joins TRBV7-9 and TRBJ1-2; D is ambiguous. The CDR3 runs 11 residues. From germline, CDR1 is SEHNR and CDR2 FQNEAQ (reference sequence). Trimming took off 7 bases at V and 4 bases at J, with 7 bases between the two ends. The CDR3 DNA reads as TGTGCCAGCACGGAGGCCTATGGCTACACCTTC. Translated, it gives CASTEAYGYTF.

This clone is a singleton in its sample. This chain connects TRBV21-1 to TRBJ1-2; the listed D gene, TRBD1, was not tested against the DNA. TRBV21-1 represents a pseudogene. The CDR3 contains 20 residues. CDR3 amino acids: CASSKPGRRTGGANWRGYTF. The CDR3 DNA reads TGTGCCAGCAGCAAACCCGGTCGCAGGACAGGGGGCGCGAATTGGCGGGGCTACACCTTC.

The chain uses TRBV27 and TRBJ2-1, with TRBD1 as a possible D gene (6 bases). V shed 7 bases and J shed 3 bases, with 16 bases lying between them. Germline CDR1 MNHEY, CDR2 SMNVEV (reference sequence). This CDR3 contains 15 residues. This chain's CDR3 is CASTHRRTDYNEQFF. The CDR3 nucleotides are TGTGCCAGCACGCATCGGAGGACAGACTACAATGAGCAGTTCTTC.

The chain carries TRBV2 and TRBJ2-7, with D maybe TRBD1 (6 bases). Germline loops: CDR1 SNHLY, CDR2 FYNNEI. Trimming shortened V by 6 bases and J by 2 bases, and 17 bases separated the two germline ends. The length of the CDR3 is 15 residues. The CDR3 bases are TGTGCCAGCAGAGATTCCGGGACAAAGGCCTACGAGCAGTACTTC. This translates into CASRDSGTKAYEQYF.

The rearrangement joins TRBV5-5 to TRBJ2-7, with 9 bases lining up with TRBD1. The CDR3 covers 15 residues. Germline V CDR1 and CDR2: SGHKS, YYEKEE (reference sequence). Trimming removed 0 bases from V and 5 bases from J; junction bases left unmatched: 6. CDR3 DNA sequence: TGTGCCAGCAGCTTGGGTGGTGGACAGGGGAACGAGCAGTACTTC. Translated: CASSLGGGQGNEQYF.

This chain connects TRBV19 to TRBJ2-1; TRBD1 might be the D (7 bases). Trimming removed 6 bases at V and 0 bases at J, with 15 bases between. The CDR3 runs to 16 residues. Germline loops: CDR1 LNHDA, CDR2 SQIVND (reference sequence). The CDR3 reads CASSPRGASSYNEQFF. The CDR3 DNA reads TGTGCCAGTAGCCCCAGGGGGGCGAGCTCCTACAATGAGCAGTTCTTC. Combining the CDR3 with reference TRBV19 and TRBJ2-1 gives the whole variable domain DGGITQSPKYLFRKEGQNVTLSCEQNLNHDAMYWYRQDPGQGLRLIYYSQIVNDFQKGDIAEGYSVSREKKESFPLTVTSAQKNPTAFYLCASSPRGASSYNEQFFGPGTRLTVL.

The chain carries TRBV3-1 (or the pseudogene TRBV3-2) and TRBJ1-1; D gene ambiguous. The CDR3 extends over 12 amino acids. V was trimmed by 0 bases and J by 7 bases, leaving 6 bases between them. Germline loops: CDR1 LGHDT, CDR2 YNNKEL (reference sequence). DNA of the CDR3: TGTGCCAGCAGCCAAGATGGGCATGAAGCTTTCTTT. It codes for CASSQDGHEAFF.

The genes are TRBV6-5 and TRBJ2-7; 15 bases are shared with TRBD2. J lost 5 bases, V lost 5 bases, and 4 bases had no gene match. The CDR3 runs 15 residues. Looked up from germline, CDR1 is MNHEY and CDR2 is SVGAGI. The CDR3 DNA is TGTGCCAGCAGTAGGACTAGCGGGAGGGCCCACGAGCAGTACTTC. It encodes CASSRTSGRAHEQYF.

This chain connects TRBV9 to TRBJ1-3, with TRBD1 matching 8 bases. The CDR3 is 15 amino acids. V shed 0 bases, J shed 2 bases, and the junction held 1 base outside the gene matches. CDR1 is SGDLS and CDR2 is YYNGEE in the germline V gene. The CDR3, as DNA: TGTGCCAGCAGCGTAGCCAGGGGGCCTGGAAACACCATATATTTT. It is translated as CASSVARGPGNTIYF.